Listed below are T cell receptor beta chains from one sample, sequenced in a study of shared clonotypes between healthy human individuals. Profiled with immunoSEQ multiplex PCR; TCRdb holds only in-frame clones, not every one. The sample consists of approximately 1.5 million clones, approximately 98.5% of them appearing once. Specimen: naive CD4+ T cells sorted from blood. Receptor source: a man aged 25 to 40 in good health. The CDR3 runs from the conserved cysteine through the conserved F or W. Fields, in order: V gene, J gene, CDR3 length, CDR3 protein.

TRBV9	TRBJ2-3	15	CASSPLGGRGDTQYF
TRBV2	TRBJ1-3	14	CASTSTRPGNTIYF
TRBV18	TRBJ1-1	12	CASSTRQGGAFF
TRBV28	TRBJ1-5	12	CASSLPSQPQHF
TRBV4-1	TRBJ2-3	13	CASSQPITDTQYF
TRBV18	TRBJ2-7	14	CASSTPPGGTEQYF
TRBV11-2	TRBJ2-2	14	CASSPGTRFGELFF
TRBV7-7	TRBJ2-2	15	CASSSGTGNTGELFF
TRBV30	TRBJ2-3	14	CAWRIAGSTDTQYF
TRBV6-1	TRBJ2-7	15	CASSEERQGTYEQYF
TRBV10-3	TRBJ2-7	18	CAISEPKKAGQGAREQYF
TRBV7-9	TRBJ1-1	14	CASSGQGARAEAFF
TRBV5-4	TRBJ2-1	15	CASSRTGTGGNEQFF
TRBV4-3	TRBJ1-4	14	CASSPQGGGEKLFF
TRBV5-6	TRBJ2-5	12	CASSLSGETQYF
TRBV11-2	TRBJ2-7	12	CASSFDIVEQYF
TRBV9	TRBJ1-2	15	CASSGSGTTGYGYTF
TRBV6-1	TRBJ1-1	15	CASRRSGTANTEAFF
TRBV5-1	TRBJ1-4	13	CASSFTVGEKLFF
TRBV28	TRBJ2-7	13	CASRTASSYEQYF
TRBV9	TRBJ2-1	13	CASSVQAHNEQFF
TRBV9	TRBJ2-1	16	CASSTLAGGSYNEQFF